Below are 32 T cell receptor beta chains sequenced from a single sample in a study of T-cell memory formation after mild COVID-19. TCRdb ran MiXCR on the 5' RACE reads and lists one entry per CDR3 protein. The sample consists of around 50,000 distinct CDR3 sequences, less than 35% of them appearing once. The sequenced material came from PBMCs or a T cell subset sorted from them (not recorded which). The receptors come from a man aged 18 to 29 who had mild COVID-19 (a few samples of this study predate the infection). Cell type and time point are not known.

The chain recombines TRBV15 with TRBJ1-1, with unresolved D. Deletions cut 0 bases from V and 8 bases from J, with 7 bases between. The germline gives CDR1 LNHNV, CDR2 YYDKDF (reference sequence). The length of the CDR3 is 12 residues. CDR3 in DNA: TGTGCCACCAGCAGAGAGAACGGAGAAGCTTTCTTT. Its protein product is CATSRENGEAFF.

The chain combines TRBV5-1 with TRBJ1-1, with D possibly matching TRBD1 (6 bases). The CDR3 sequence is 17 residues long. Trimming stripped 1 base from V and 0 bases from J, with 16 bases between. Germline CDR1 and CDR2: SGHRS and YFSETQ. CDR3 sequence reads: CASSLMGARGVNTEAFF. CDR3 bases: TGCGCCAGCAGCTTGATGGGGGCGCGAGGAGTGAACACTGAAGCTTTCTTT. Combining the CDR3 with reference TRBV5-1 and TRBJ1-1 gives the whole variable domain KAGVTQTPRYLIKTRGQQVTLSCSPISGHRSVSWYQQTPGQGLQFLFEYFSETQRNKGNFPGRFSGRQFSNSRSEMNVSTLELGDSALYLCASSLMGARGVNTEAFFGQGTRLTVV.

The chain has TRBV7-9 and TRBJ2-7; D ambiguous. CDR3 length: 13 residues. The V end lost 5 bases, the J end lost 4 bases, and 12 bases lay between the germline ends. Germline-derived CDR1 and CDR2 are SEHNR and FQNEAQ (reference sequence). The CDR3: CASSAPVGYEQYF. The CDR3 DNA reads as TGTGCCAGCAGCGCCCCGGTAGGGTACGAGCAGTACTTC.

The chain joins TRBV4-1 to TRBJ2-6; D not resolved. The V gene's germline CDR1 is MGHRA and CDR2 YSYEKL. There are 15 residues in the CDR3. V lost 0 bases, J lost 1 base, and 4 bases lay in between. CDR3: CASSQDFSGANVLTF. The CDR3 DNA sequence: TGCGCCAGCAGCCAAGACTTTTCTGGGGCCAACGTCCTGACTTTC.

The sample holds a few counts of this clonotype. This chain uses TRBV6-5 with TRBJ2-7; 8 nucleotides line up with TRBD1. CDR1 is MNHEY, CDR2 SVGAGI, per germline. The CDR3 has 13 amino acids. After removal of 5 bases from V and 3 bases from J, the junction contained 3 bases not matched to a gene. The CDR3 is CASSPDRGYEQYF. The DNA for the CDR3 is TGTGCCAGCAGTCCCGACAGGGGCTACGAGCAGTACTTC.

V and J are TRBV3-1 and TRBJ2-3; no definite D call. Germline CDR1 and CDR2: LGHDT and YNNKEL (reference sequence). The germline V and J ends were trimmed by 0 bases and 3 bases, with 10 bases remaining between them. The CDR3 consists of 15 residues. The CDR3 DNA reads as TGTGCCAGCAGCCAAGAAGGAAGGAGTACAGATACGCAGTATTTT. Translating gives CASSQEGRSTDTQYF.

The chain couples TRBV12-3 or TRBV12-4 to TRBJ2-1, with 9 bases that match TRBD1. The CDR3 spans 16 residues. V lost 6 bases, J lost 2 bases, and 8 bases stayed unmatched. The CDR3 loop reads CASSQLGTGPYNEQFF. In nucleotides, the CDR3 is TGTGCCAGCAGCCAACTCGGGACAGGGCCCTACAATGAGCAGTTCTTC.

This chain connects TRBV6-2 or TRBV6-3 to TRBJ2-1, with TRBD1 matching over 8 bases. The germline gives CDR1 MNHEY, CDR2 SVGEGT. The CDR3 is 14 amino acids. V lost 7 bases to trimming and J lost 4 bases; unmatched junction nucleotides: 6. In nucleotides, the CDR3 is TGTGCCAGCAAACCGGGACAGGATTACAATGAGCAGTTCTTC. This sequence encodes CASKPGQDYNEQFF.

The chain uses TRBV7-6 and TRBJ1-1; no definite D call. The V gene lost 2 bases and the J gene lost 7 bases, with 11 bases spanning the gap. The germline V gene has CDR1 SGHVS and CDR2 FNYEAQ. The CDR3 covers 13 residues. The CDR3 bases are TGTGCCAGCAGCTTATCGACACCATATGAAGCTTTCTTT. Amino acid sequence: CASSLSTPYEAFF.

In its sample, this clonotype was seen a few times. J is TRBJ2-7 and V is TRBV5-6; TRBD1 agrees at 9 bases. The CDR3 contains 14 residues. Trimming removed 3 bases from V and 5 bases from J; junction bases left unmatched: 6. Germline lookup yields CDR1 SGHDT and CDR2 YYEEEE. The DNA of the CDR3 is TGTGCCAGCAGCTCCGGGACAGGGAATAACGAGCAGTACTTC. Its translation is CASSSGTGNNEQYF.

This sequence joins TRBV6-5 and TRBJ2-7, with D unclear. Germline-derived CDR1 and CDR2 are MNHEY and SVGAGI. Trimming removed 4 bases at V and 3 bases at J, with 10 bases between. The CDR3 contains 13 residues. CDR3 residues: CASSWAPYYEQYF. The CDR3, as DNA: TGTGCCAGCAGTTGGGCCCCTTACTACGAGCAGTACTTC.

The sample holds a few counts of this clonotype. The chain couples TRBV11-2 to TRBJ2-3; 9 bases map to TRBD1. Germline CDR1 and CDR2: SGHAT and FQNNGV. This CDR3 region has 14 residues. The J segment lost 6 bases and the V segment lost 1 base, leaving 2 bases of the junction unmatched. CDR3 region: CASSLGDRADTQYF. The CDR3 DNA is TGTGCCAGCAGCTTAGGGGACAGGGCGGATACGCAGTATTTT.

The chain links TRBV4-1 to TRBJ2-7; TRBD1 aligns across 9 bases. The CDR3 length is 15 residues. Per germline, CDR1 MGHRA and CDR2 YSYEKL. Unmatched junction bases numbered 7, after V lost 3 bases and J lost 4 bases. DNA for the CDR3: TGCGCCAGCAGCCAGGTGAGGGACAGGGTATACGAGCAGTACTTC. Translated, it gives CASSQVRDRVYEQYF.

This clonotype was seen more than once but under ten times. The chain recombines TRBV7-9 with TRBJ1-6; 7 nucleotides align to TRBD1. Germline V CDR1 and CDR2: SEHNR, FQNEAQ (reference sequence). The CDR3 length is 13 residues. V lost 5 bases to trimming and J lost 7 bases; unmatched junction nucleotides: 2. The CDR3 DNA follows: TGTGCCAGCAGCCTACAGGGGAATTCACCCCTCCACTTT. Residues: CASSLQGNSPLHF.

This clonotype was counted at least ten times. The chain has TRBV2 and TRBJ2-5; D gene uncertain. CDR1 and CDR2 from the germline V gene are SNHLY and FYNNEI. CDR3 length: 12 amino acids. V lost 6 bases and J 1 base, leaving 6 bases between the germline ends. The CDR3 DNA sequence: TGTGCCAGCAGAAACGCCCAAGAGACCCAGTACTTC. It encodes CASRNAQETQYF.

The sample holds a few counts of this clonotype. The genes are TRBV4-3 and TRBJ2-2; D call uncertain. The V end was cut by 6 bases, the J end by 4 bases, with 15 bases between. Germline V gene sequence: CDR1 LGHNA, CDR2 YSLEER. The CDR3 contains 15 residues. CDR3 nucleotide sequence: TGCGCCAGCAGACCTACTGGGATTGTCACCGGGGAGCTGTTTTTT. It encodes CASRPTGIVTGELFF.

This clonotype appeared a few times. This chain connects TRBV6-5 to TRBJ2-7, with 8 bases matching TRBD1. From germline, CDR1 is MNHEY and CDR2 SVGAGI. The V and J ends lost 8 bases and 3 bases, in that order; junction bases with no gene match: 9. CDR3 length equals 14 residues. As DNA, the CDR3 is TGTGCCAGCTCATTGGGACAGGAGGGCTACGAGCAGTACTTC. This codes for CASSLGQEGYEQYF.

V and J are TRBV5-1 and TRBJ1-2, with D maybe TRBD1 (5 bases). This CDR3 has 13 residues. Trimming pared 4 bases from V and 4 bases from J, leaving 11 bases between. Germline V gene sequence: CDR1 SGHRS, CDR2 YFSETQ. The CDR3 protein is CASSPNGGYGYTF. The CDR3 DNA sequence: TGCGCCAGCAGCCCGAATGGGGGCTATGGCTACACCTTC.

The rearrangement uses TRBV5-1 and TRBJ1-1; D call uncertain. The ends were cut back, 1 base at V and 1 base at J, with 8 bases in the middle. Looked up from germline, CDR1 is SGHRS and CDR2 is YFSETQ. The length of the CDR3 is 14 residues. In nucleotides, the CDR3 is TGCGCCAGCAGCTTGTATGCGCAGAACACTGAAGCTTTCTTT. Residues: CASSLYAQNTEAFF.

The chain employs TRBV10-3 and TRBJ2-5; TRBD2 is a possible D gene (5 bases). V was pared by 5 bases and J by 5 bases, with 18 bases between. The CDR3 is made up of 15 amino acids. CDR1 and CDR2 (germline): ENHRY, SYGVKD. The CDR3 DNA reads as TGTGCCATCAGTACCTCGTCCGGGATTGAGGAGACCCAGTACTTC. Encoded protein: CAISTSSGIEETQYF.

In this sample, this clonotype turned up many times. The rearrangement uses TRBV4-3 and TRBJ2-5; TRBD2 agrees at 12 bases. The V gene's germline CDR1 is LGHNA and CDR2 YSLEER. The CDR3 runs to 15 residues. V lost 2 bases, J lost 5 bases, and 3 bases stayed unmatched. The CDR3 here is CASSQLAGGLETQYF. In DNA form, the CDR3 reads TGCGCCAGCAGCCAACTAGCGGGGGGGCTGGAGACCCAGTACTTC.

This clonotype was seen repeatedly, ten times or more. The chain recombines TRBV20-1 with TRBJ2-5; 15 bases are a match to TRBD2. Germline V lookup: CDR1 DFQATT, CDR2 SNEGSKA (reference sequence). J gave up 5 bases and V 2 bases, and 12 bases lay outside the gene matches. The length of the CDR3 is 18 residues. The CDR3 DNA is TGCAGTGCTAGACTTCCCGGACTAGCGGGGGGGCCGGAGGAGACCCAGTACTTC. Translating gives CSARLPGLAGGPEETQYF.

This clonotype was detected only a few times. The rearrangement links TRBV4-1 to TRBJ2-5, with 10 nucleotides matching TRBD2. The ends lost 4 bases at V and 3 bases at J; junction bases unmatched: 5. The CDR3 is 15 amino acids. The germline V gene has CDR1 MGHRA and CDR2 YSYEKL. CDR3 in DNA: TGCGCCAGCAGCCCAGACCTAGCGGGAGAAGAGACCCAGTACTTC. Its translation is CASSPDLAGEETQYF.

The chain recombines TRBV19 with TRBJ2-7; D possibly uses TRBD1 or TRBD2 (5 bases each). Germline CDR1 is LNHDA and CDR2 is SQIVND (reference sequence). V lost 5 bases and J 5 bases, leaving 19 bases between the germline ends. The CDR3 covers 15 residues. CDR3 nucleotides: TGTGCCAGTAGTCCCGCCGGGACGCCCGCCGACGAGCAGTACTTC. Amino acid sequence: CASSPAGTPADEQYF. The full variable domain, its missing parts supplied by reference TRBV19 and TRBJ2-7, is DGGITQSPKYLFRKEGQNVTLSCEQNLNHDAMYWYRQDPGQGLRLIYYSQIVNDFQKGDIAEGYSVSREKKESFPLTVTSAQKNPTAFYLCASSPAGTPADEQYFGPGTRLTVT.

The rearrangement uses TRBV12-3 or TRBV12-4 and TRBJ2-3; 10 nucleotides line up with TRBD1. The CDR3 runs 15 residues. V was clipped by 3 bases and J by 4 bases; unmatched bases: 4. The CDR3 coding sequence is TGTGCCAGCAGTTTCGGGACAGGGGCGGCAGATACGCAGTATTTT. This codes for CASSFGTGAADTQYF.

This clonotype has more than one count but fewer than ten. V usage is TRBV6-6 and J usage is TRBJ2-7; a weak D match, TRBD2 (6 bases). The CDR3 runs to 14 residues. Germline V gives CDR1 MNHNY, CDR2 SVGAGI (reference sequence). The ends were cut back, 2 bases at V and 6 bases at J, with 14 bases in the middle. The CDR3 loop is CASSYVASDSEQYF. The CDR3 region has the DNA TGTGCCAGCAGTTACGTCGCTAGCGATAGCGAGCAGTACTTC.

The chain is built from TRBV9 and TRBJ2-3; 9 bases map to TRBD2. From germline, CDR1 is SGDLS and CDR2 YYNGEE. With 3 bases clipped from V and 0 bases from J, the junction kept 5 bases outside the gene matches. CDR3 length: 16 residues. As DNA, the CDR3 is TGTGCCAGCAGCGACGAGCGGGGGGCAAGCACAGATACGCAGTATTTT. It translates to CASSDERGASTDTQYF.

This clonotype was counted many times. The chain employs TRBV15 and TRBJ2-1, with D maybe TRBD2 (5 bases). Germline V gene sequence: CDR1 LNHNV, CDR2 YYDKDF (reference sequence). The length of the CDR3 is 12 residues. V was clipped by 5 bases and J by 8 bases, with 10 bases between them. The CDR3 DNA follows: TGTGCCACCAGCGGCGGGTTGGATGAGCAGTTCTTC. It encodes CATSGGLDEQFF.

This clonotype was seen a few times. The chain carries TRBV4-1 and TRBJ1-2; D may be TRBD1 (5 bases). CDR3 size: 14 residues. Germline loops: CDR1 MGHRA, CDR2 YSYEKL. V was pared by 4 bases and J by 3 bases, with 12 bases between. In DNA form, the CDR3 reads TGCGCCAGCAGCCCTTTAGGGGAAGACTATGGCTACACCTTC. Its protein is CASSPLGEDYGYTF.

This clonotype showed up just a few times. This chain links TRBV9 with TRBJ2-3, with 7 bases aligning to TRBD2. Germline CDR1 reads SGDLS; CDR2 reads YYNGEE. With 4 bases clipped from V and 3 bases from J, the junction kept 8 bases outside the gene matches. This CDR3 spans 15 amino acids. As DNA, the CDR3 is TGTGCCAGCAGCCGTGGGGGGAGGGTAACAGATACGCAGTATTTT. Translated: CASSRGGRVTDTQYF.

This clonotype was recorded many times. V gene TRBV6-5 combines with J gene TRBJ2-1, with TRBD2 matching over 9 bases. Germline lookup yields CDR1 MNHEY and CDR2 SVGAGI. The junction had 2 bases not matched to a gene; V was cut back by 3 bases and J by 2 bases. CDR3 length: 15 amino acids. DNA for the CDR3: TGTGCCAGCAGTTATAGCGGGGGCGCCTACAATGAGCAGTTCTTC. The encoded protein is CASSYSGGAYNEQFF.

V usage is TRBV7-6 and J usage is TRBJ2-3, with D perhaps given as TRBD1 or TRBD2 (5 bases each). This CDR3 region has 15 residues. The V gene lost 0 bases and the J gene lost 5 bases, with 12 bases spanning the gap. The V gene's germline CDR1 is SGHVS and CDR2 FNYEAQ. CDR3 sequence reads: CASSLATERGDTQYF. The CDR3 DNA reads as TGTGCCAGCAGCTTAGCAACGGAGAGGGGAGATACGCAGTATTTT. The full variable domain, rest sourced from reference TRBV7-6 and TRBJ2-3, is GAGVSQSPRYKVTKRGQDVALRCDPISGHVSLYWYRQALGQGPEFLTYFNYEAQQDKSGLPNDRFSAERPEGSISTLTIQRTEQRDSAMYRCASSLATERGDTQYFGPGTRLTVL.